The entry that follows covers one TCR beta chain sequence. Its antigen is not known. The data were obtained in a study of cytomegalovirus exposure and HLA in healthy donors. This CDR3 has 15 residues. V was pared by 4 bases and J by 2 bases, with 7 bases of the junction left unmatched. CDR1 and CDR2 (germline): SGHRS, YFSETQ. Clones were sequenced by immunoSEQ multiplex PCR, and TCRdb holds only the in-frame ones, with some missing. The sample yields approximately 150,000 clones, approximately 86% seen once. Findings of the study overall: The tendency of first-cohort TCR clusters to co-occur in the 130 or so validation repertoires was identified by a subsequent analysis. Under in vitro conditions, three CMV-associated chains were confirmed as specific for CMV antigens. Rare TCR sequences dominated, though some public TCRs recurred in many donors. It was approximately 170 TCR beta chains that were listed as cytomegalovirus-associated.

The chain joins TRBV5-1 to TRBJ2-7, with TRBD2 identical over 9 bases. Sequencing used PBMCs. The clonotype comes from a man aged 18 to 30 in good health and CMV-seropositive. The CDR3 region has the DNA TGCGCCAGCAGCGTGACTAGCGGAACCACCTACGAGCAGTACTTC. Its translation: CASSVTSGTTYEQYF. Supplemented by reference TRBV5-1 and TRBJ2-7, the full variable domain reads KAGVTQTPRYLIKTRGQQVTLSCSPISGHRSVSWYQQTPGQGLQFLFEYFSETQRNKGNFPGRFSGRQFSNSRSEMNVSTLELGDSALYLCASSVTSGTTYEQYFGPGTRLTVT.